These T cell receptor beta chains were read from a single sample in a study of T-cell memory formation after mild COVID-19. MiXCR, run by TCRdb on the 5' RACE reads, gives a single entry per CDR3 protein. Found here are 350,000 to 500,000 distinct CDR3 sequences, roughly 20% of them singletons; the top ten hold 8.4%. Sequencing was performed on PBMCs or a T cell subset sorted from them (not recorded which). The receptor set was obtained from an adult woman who had mild COVID-19 (a few samples of this study predate the infection). Cell type and time point are not known. CDR3s include the opening cysteine and the closing phenylalanine or tryptophan. D genes are given only for firm matches. Size tells how often a clone was seen (once, few, many) or the class of an expanded clone, and some rows leave it out.

D gene,clone size,V gene,J gene,CDR3 DNA,CDR3 protein
TRBD2,few,TRBV19,TRBJ2-7,TGTGCCACCAGTCGGGGGGGGGACGAGCAGTACTTC,CATSRGGDEQYF
-,few,TRBV12-3/TRBV12-4,TRBJ1-1,TGTGCCAGCACCTTACAGGTACACACTGAAGCTTTCTTT,CASTLQVHTEAFF
-,-,TRBV4-2,TRBJ1-3,TGTGCCAGCAGCCAAGAGAAGGGTTGGGGAAACACCATATATTTT,CASSQEKGWGNTIYF
-,-,TRBV30,TRBJ1-2,TGTGCCTGTAAATTCAGGGGCCGGGAATATGGCTACACCTTC,CACKFRGREYGYTF
-,-,TRBV5-1,TRBJ2-4,TGCGCCAGCAGCTTGAATGCGGAACTAGCCAAAAACATTCAGTACTTC,CASSLNAELAKNIQYF
-,-,TRBV11-2,TRBJ2-3,TGTGCCAGCAGCTTGGGAACTAGCCTAGCGAGTACGCAGTATTTT,CASSLGTSLASTQYF
-,once,TRBV9,TRBJ2-1,TGTGCCAGCAGCGTATCGGGCGCGAGCTCCTACAATGAGCAGTTCTTC,CASSVSGASSYNEQFF
TRBD2,few,TRBV12-3/TRBV12-4,TRBJ2-3,TGTGCCAGCACCCCTGGGGGGGCAGATACGCAGTATTTT,CASTPGGADTQYF
TRBD2,few,TRBV27,TRBJ2-3,TGTGCCAGCAGTCCAGCGACTAGCGGGAGGGGCTCAGATACGCAGTATTTT,CASSPATSGRGSDTQYF
-,many,TRBV4-2,TRBJ2-1,TGTGCCAGCAGCCCAGAACCTTGGAATGAGCAGTTCTTC,CASSPEPWNEQFF
-,-,TRBV19,TRBJ2-3,TGTGCCAGTAGTATAGTGGGGGTGACTAGCACAGATACGCAGTATTTT,CASSIVGVTSTDTQYF
-,few,TRBV12-3/TRBV12-4,TRBJ2-3,TGTGCCAGCAGTTTACGGGGGGCGTCCACAGATACGCAGTATTTT,CASSLRGASTDTQYF
-,-,TRBV12-3/TRBV12-4,TRBJ2-4,TGTGCCAGCAGTTTTGACAGCAAAAACATTCAGTACTTC,CASSFDSKNIQYF
-,-,TRBV4-1,TRBJ1-5,TGCGCCAGCAGCCAAGATTCCCCGGGGGAAGTTCGCAATCAGCCCCAGCATTTT,CASSQDSPGEVRNQPQHF
-,few,TRBV18,TRBJ1-5,TGTGCCAGCTCACCGACCGATTACAATCAGCCCCAGCATTTT,CASSPTDYNQPQHF
-,few,TRBV29-1,TRBJ1-5,TGCAGCCTGCTCGGGGATCGCGCCAATCAGCCCCAGCATTTT,CSLLGDRANQPQHF
TRBD1,many,TRBV24-1,TRBJ2-2,TGTGCCACCAGTGATCCGGGACAGGGCGACACCGGGGAGCTGTTTTTT,CATSDPGQGDTGELFF
TRBD1,-,TRBV24-1,TRBJ1-5,TGTGCCACCAGTGATCCCAAGACAGGGGTTAGCAATCAGCCCCAGCATTTT,CATSDPKTGVSNQPQHF
-,-,TRBV4-1,TRBJ1-1,TGCGCCAGCAGCCAAGAAACCCGAAGAGGCACTGAAGCTTTCTTT,CASSQETRRGTEAFF
-,-,TRBV20-1,TRBJ1-2,TGCAGTGCTAGCCCAGGCGACCGATCTAACTATGGCTACACCTTC,CSASPGDRSNYGYTF
-,-,TRBV6-5,TRBJ2-6,TGTGCCAGCAGTTACGGGCATATAGCGGCTGGGGCCAACGTCCTGACTTTC,CASSYGHIAAGANVLTF
-,-,TRBV4-1,TRBJ1-4,TGCGCCAGCAGCCAAGAAACGGGCCCGTCCTTCTTAGATAATGAAAAACTGTTTTTT,CASSQETGPSFLDNEKLFF
-,-,TRBV20-1,TRBJ2-7,TGCAGTGCCCCCCTGGACAGCCATCCCCTCTACGAGCAGTACTTC,CSAPLDSHPLYEQYF
TRBD1,few,TRBV10-3,TRBJ2-7,TGTGCCATCAGTGAGGACAGGGGAGGGCAGTACTTC,CAISEDRGGQYF
TRBD1,few,TRBV7-2,TRBJ2-7,TGTGCCAGCAGCCCCGACAGGGGGCACGCCTACGAGCAGTACTTC,CASSPDRGHAYEQYF
TRBD1,-,TRBV28,TRBJ2-7,TGTGCCAGCAGTTCCCCTGGGACAGGGTTTTCCTACGAGCAGTACTTC,CASSSPGTGFSYEQYF
-,-,TRBV27,TRBJ1-2,TGTGCCAGCAGTTTAAACTTTGAGGGGTATGGCTACACCTTC,CASSLNFEGYGYTF
-,many,TRBV5-1,TRBJ2-5,TGCGCCAGCAGCTATCTAAAGACGGAGACCCAGTACTTC,CASSYLKTETQYF
-,-,TRBV19,TRBJ2-7,TGTGCCAGTAATGAAGGGGGTAACGAGCAGTACTTC,CASNEGGNEQYF
-,-,TRBV12-3/TRBV12-4,TRBJ2-7,TGTGCCAGCAGTTTACCAGGATACGAGCAGTACTTC,CASSLPGYEQYF
TRBD2,-,TRBV12-3/TRBV12-4,TRBJ2-5,TGTGCCAGCAGTTCCGAAAACTTAGCGGGACCTCAAGAGACCCAGTACTTC,CASSSENLAGPQETQYF
-,-,TRBV6-5,TRBJ1-5,TGTGCCAGCAGTCCAGACACGCAAAAGAATCAGCCCCAGCATTTT,CASSPDTQKNQPQHF
-,many,TRBV4-2,TRBJ2-5,TGTGCCAGCAGCCAAGGACGGGGGCGGGAGACCCAGTACTTC,CASSQGRGRETQYF
TRBD2,few,TRBV12-3/TRBV12-4,TRBJ2-1,TGTGCCAGCAGTTCACTAGCGGAGCTCTACAATGAGCAGTTCTTC,CASSSLAELYNEQFF
-,-,TRBV5-6,TRBJ1-1,TGTGCCAGCAGCTTTGATCCGGGCACTGAAGCTTTCTTT,CASSFDPGTEAFF
TRBD2,-,TRBV14,TRBJ2-5,TGTGCCAGCAGCCAACCGGGACTAGCGGGAGAAGAGACCCAGTACTTC,CASSQPGLAGEETQYF
-,-,TRBV11-3,TRBJ2-1,TGTGCCAGCAGCTTAGAATATCCTGGGGAGCAGTTCTTC,CASSLEYPGEQFF
TRBD2,few,TRBV5-1,TRBJ2-1,TGCGCCAGCAGCTTGCCCCCGGGACTAGCGGGGGGGGAGGCCCATGAGCAGTTCTTC,CASSLPPGLAGGEAHEQFF
-,-,TRBV29-1,TRBJ1-2,TGCAGCGGGGGGGGCACGGGCTATGGCTACACCTTC,CSGGGTGYGYTF
TRBD1,-,TRBV29-1,TRBJ1-1,TGCAGCGTTTTGAGAGGGGGCGCGGGTGAAGCTTTCTTT,CSVLRGGAGEAFF
TRBD2,-,TRBV7-2,TRBJ2-1,TGTGCCAGCAGCTTAGAATCGGGACTAGGTCGTAATGAGCAGTTCTTC,CASSLESGLGRNEQFF
-,-,TRBV20-1,TRBJ1-1,TGCAGTGCTAGACCCTTCGTTCAGAACACTGAAGCTTTCTTT,CSARPFVQNTEAFF
-,few,TRBV7-3,TRBJ1-1,TGTGCCAGCAGCTTAATATCCGGGGGTGGTACTGAAGCTTTCTTT,CASSLISGGGTEAFF
-,few,TRBV20-1,TRBJ2-7,TGCAGTGCACCCGGGTACTGCTCCTACGAGCAGTACTTC,CSAPGYCSYEQYF
-,-,TRBV18,TRBJ2-5,TGTGCCAGCTCCATGTATCAAGCGGACACCCAGTACTTC,CASSMYQADTQYF
-,-,TRBV5-1,TRBJ2-2,TGCGCCAGCAGCTTAGAAGTATTCCCCGGGGAGCTGTTTTTT,CASSLEVFPGELFF
-,-,TRBV7-3,TRBJ2-3,TGTGCCAGCAGCTTTTCGGGGACGGTCACAGATACGCAGTATTTT,CASSFSGTVTDTQYF
TRBD2,few,TRBV7-9,TRBJ2-1,TGTGCCAGCAGTTGGACTAGCGGGATTGGTGAGCAGTTCTTC,CASSWTSGIGEQFF
TRBD1,few,TRBV7-9,TRBJ2-6,TGTGCCAGCAGCACACAGGGGACTGGGGCCAACGTCCTGACTTTC,CASSTQGTGANVLTF
-,-,TRBV7-2,TRBJ1-2,TGTGCCAGCAGCCCTCGGGTCCAAGACCTCTATGGCTACACCTTC,CASSPRVQDLYGYTF
TRBD1,few,TRBV7-6,TRBJ2-1,TGTGCCAGCAGCTGGAGGACAGGGGATTCACACAATGAGCAGTTCTTC,CASSWRTGDSHNEQFF
-,-,TRBV28,TRBJ1-2,TGTGCCAGCAGCCTCCCCAGGGGCGGCGGCTACACCTTC,CASSLPRGGGYTF